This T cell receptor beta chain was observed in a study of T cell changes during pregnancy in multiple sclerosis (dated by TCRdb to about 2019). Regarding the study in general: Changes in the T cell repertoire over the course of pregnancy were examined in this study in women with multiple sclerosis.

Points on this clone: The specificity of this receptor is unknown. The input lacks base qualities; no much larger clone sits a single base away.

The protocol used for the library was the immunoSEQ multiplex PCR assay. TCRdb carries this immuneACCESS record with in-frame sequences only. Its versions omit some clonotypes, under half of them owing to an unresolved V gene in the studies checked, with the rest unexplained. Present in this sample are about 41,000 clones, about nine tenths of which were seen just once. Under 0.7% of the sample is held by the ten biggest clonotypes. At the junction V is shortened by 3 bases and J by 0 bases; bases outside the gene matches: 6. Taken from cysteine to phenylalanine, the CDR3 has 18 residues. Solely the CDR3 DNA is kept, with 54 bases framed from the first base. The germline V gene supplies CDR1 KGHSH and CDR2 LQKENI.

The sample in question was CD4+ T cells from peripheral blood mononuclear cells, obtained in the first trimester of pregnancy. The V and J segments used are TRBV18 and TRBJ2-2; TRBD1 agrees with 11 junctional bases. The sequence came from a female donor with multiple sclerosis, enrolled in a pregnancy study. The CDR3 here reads CASSPQRTGGANTGELFF. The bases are TGTGCCAGCTCACCGCAACGGACAGGGGGCGCGAACACCGGGGAGCTGTTTTTT.